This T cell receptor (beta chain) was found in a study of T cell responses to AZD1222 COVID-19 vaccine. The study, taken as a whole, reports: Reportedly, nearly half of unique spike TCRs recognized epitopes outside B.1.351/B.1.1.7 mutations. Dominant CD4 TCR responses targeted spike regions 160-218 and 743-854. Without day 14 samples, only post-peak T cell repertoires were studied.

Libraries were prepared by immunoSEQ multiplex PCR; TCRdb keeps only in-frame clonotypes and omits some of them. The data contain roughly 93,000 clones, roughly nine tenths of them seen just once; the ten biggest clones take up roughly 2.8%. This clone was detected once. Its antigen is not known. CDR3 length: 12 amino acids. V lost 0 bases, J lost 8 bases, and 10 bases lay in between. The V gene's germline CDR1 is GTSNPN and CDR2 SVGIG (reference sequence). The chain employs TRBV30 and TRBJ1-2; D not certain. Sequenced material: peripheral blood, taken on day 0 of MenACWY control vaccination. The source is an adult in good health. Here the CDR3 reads CAWSVNSRGYTF. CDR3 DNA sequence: TGTGCCTGGAGTGTGAATAGCAGGGGCTACACCTTC.